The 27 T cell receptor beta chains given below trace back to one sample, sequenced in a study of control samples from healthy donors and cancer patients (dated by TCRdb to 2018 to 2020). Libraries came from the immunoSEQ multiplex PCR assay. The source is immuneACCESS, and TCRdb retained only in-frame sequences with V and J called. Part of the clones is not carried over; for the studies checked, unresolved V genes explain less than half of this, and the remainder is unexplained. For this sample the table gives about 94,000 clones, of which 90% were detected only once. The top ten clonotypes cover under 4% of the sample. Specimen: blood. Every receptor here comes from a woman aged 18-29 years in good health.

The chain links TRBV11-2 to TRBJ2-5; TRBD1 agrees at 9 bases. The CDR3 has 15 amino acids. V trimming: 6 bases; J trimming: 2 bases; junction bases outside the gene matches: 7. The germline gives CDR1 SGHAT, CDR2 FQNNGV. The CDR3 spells CASSRGQGLQETQYF. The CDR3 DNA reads TGTGCCAGCAGTAGAGGACAGGGGCTACAAGAGACCCAGTACTTC.

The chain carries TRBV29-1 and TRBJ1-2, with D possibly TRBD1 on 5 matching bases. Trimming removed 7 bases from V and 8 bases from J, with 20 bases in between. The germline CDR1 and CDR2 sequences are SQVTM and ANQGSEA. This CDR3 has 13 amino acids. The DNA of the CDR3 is TGCAGCGCTATACCGGGAGGGGCGGAGGGCTACACCTTC. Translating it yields CSAIPGGAEGYTF.

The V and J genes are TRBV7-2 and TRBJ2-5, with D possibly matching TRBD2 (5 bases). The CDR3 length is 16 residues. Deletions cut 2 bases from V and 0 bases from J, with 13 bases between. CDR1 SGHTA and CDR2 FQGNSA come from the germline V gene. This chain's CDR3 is CASSLSSAGYQETQYF. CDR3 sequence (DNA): TGTGCCAGCAGCTTAAGTTCGGCGGGCTACCAAGAGACCCAGTACTTC.

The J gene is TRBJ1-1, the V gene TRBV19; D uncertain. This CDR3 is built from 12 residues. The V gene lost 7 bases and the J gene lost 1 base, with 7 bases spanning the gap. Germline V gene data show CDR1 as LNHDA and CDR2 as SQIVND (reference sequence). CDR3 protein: CASMGWNTEAFF. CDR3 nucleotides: TGTGCCAGTATGGGCTGGAACACTGAAGCTTTCTTT. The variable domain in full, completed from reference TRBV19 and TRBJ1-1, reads DGGITQSPKYLFRKEGQNVTLSCEQNLNHDAMYWYRQDPGQGLRLIYYSQIVNDFQKGDIAEGYSVSREKKESFPLTVTSAQKNPTAFYLCASMGWNTEAFFGQGTRLTVV.

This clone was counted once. The CDR3 spells CASSLRGRDTQYF. CDR3 DNA: TGTGCCAGCAGCTTGCGGGGGCGGGATACGCAGTATTTT. The rearrangement joins TRBV7-2 to TRBJ2-3; perhaps TRBD2 as D (7 bases). Germline V lookup: CDR1 SGHTA, CDR2 FQGNSA. Trimming left V 3 bases short and J 6 bases short, with 10 bases between. The CDR3 is 13 amino acids.

The DNA for the CDR3 is TGTGCCAGCAGCTTCGATAGAGCTAACTATGGCTACACCTTC. Translation gives CASSFDRANYGYTF. The chain couples TRBV6-5 to TRBJ1-2; D ambiguous. CDR1 and CDR2 from the germline V gene are MNHEY and SVGAGI. Trimming shortened V by 6 bases and J by 0 bases, and 11 bases separated the two germline ends. The CDR3 runs 14 residues.

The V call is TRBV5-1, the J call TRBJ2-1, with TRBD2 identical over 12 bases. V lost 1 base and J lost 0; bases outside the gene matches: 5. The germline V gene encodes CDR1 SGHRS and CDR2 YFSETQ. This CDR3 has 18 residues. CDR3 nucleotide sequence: TGCGCCAGCAGCTTGATCCCTAGCGGGGGGGGCTCCTACAATGAGCAGTTCTTC. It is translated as CASSLIPSGGGSYNEQFF.

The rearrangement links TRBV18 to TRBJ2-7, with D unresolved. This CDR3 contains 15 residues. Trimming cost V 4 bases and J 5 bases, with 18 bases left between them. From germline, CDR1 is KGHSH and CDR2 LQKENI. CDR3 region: CASSLQVGFLHEQYF. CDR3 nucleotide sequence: TGTGCCAGCTCACTTCAAGTCGGTTTCCTCCACGAGCAGTACTTC.

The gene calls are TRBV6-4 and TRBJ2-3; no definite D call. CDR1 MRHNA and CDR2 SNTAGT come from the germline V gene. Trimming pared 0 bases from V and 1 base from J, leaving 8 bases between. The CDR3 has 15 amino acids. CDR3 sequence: CASSDSDGGTDTQYF. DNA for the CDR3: TGTGCCAGCAGTGACTCAGATGGGGGCACAGATACGCAGTATTTT.

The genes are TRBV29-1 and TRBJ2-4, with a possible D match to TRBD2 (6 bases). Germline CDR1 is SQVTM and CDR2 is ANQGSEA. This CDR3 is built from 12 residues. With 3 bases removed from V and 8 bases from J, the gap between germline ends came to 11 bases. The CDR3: CSVDVGGDIQYF. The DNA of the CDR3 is TGCAGCGTTGATGTGGGAGGAGACATTCAGTACTTC.

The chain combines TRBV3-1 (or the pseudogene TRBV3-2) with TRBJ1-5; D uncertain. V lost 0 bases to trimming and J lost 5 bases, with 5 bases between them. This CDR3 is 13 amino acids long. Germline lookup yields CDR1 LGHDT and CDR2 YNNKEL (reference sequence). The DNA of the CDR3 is TGTGCCAGCAGCCAAGACTCGGATCAGCCCCAGCATTTT. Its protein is CASSQDSDQPQHF.

The CDR3 DNA reads as TGTGCCACCAGCGCCACAGTCCAGTTTGAAGCTTTCTTT. Encoded protein: CATSATVQFEAFF. V gene TRBV15 combines with J gene TRBJ1-1; D uncertain. This CDR3 region has 13 residues. Germline V gene lookup returns CDR1 LNHNV and CDR2 YYDKDF (reference sequence). The V end lost 5 bases, the J end lost 7 bases, and 14 bases lay between the germline ends.

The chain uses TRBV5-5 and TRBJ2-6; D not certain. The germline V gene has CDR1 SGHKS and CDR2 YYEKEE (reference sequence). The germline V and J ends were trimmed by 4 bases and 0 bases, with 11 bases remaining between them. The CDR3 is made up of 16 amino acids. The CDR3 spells CASSPGGHSGANVLTF. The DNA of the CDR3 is TGTGCCAGCAGCCCTGGTGGGCACTCTGGGGCCAACGTCCTGACTTTC. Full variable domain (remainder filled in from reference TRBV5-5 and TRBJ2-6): DAGVTQSPTHLIKTRGQQVTLRCSPISGHKSVSWYQQVLGQGPQFIFQYYEKEERGRGNFPDRFSARQFPNYSSELNVNALLLGDSALYLCASSPGGHSGANVLTFGAGSRLTVL.

CDR3 amino acids: CASSFSPTRDRPSPLHF. The CDR3 region has the DNA TGTGCCAGCAGCTTCTCCCCCACCCGGGACAGACCCTCACCCCTCCACTTT. The chain has TRBV7-8 and TRBJ1-6; 7 bases agree with TRBD1. CDR1 SGHVS and CDR2 FQNEAQ come from the germline V gene. This CDR3 is 17 amino acids long. With 3 bases clipped from V and 10 bases from J, the junction kept 15 bases outside the gene matches. Using reference TRBV7-8 and TRBJ1-6 for the parts outside the CDR3, the full variable domain is GAGVSQSPRYKVAKRGQDVALRCDPISGHVSLFWYQQALGQGPEFLTYFQNEAQLDKSGLPSDRFFAERPEGSVSTLKIQRTQQEDSAVYLCASSFSPTRDRPSPLHFGNGTRLTVT.

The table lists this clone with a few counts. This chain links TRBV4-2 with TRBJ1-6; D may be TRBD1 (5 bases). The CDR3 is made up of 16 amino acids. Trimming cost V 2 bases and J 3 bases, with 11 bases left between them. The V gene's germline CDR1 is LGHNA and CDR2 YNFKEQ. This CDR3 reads CASSQNEGVYNSPLHF. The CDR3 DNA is TGTGCCAGCAGCCAAAATGAAGGGGTCTATAATTCACCCCTCCACTTT.

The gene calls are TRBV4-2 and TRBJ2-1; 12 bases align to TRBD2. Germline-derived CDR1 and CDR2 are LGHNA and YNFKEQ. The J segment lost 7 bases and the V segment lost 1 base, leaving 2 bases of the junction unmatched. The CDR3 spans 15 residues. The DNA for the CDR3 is TGTGCCAGCAGCCAAGGGACTAGCGGGGCGAATGAGCAGTTCTTC. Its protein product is CASSQGTSGANEQFF.

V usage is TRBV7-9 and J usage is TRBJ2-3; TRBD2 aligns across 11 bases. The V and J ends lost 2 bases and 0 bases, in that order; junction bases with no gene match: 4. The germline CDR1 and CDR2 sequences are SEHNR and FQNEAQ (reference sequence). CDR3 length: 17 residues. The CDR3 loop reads CASSLRSSGGSTDTQYF. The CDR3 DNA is TGTGCCAGCAGCTTAAGATCTAGCGGGGGGAGCACAGATACGCAGTATTTT.

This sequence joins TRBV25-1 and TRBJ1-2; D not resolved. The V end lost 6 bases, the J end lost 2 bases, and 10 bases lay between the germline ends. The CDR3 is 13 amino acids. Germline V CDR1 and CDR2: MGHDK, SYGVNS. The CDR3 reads CASSIDTNYGYTF. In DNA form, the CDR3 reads TGTGCCAGCAGCATAGACACGAACTATGGCTACACCTTC.

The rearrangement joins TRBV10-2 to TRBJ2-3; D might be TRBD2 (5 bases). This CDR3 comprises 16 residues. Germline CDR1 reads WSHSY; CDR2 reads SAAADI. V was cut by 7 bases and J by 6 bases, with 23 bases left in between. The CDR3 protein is CASTRFRTVHVDTQYF. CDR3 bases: TGCGCCAGCACCCGATTTCGGACTGTCCATGTGGATACGCAGTATTTT.

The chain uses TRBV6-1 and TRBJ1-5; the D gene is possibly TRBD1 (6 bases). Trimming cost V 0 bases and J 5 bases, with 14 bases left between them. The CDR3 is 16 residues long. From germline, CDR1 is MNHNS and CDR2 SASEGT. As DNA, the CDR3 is TGTGCCAGCAGTGAAGCGCGCGGGGGGCTGTATCAGCCCCAGCATTTT. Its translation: CASSEARGGLYQPQHF.

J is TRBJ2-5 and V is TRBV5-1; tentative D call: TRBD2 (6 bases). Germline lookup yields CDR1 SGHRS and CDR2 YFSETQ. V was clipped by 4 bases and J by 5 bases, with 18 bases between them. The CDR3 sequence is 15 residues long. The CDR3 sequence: CASSDIKGGGETQYF. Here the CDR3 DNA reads TGCGCCAGCAGCGATATAAAGGGAGGAGGGGAGACCCAGTACTTC.

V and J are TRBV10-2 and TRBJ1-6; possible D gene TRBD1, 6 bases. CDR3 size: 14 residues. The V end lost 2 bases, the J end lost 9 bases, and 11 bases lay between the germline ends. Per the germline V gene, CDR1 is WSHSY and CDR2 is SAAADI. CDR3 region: CASSEPDRISPLHF. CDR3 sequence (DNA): TGCGCCAGCAGTGAGCCCGACAGGATTTCACCCCTCCACTTT.

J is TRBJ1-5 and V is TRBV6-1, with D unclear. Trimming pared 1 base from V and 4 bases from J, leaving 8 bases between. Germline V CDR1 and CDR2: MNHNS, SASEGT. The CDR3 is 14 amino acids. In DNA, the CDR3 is TGTGCCAGCAGTGAAGAGGGTGGGAATCAGCCCCAGCATTTT. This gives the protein CASSEEGGNQPQHF.

CDR3 amino acids: CASSDNIQYF. CDR3 coding DNA: TGTGCCAGCAGCGATAACATTCAGTACTTC. The chain combines TRBV25-1 with TRBJ2-4, with D uncertain. V shed 6 bases and J shed 7 bases, with 4 bases lying between them. CDR1 MGHDK and CDR2 SYGVNS come from the germline V gene. The CDR3 totals 10 residues.

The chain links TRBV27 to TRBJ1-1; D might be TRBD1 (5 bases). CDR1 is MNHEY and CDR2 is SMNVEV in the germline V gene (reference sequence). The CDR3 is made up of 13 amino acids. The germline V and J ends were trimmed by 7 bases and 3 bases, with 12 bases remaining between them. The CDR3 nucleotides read TGTGCCAGCACCCTTTCGGGGGACACTGAAGCTTTCTTT. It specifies CASTLSGDTEAFF.

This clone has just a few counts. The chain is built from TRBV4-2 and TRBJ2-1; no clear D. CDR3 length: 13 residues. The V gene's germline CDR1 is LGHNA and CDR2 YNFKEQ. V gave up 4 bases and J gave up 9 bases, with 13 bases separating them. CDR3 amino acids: CASSPPGRGEQFF. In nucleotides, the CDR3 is TGTGCCAGCAGCCCCCCAGGTAGAGGTGAGCAGTTCTTC.

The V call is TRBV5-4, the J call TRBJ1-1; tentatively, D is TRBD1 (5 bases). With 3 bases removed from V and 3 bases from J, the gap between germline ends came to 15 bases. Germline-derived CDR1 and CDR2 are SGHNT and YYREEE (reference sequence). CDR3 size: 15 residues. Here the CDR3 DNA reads TGTGCCAGCAGCTCCCTGGGGGGTAGGTACACTGAAGCTTTCTTT. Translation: CASSSLGGRYTEAFF.